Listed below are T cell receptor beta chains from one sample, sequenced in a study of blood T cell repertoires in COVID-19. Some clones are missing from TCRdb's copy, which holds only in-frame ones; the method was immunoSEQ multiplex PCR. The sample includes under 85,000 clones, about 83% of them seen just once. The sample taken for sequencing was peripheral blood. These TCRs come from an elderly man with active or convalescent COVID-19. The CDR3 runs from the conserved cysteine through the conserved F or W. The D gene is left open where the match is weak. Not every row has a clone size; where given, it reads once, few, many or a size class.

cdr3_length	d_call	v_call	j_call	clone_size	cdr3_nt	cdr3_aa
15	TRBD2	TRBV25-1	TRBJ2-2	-	TGTGCCAGCAGCCCGGGACTAGCGGGCACCGGGGAGCTGTTTTTT	CASSPGLAGTGELFF
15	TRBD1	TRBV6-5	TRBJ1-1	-	TGTGCCAGCAGTCGGCCAGGGCAGGGGGTCACTGAAGCTTTCTTT	CASSRPGQGVTEAFF
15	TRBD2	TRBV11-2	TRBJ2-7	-	TGTGCCAGCAGTTTACGACTAGCGGGAGACTACGAGCAGTACTTC	CASSLRLAGDYEQYF
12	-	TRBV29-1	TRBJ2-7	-	TGCAGCGTTAGAGCACCCTCCTACGAGCAGTACTTC	CSVRAPSYEQYF
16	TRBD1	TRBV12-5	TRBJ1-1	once	TGTGCTAGTGGTTTGGTAGTAGGACAGGGGGTAGGTGAAGCTTTCTTT	CASGLVVGQGVGEAFF
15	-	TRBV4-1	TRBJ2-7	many	TGCGCCAGCAGCCAAGATTTCGGGGACTGGCGCGAGCAGTACTTC	CASSQDFGDWREQYF
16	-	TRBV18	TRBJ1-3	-	TGTGCCAGCTCACCACCGACGGGACTTAGGGGAAACACCATATATTTT	CASSPPTGLRGNTIYF
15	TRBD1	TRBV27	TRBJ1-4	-	TGTGCCAGCAGTCGGCAGGGGGCAACTAATGAAAAACTGTTTTTT	CASSRQGATNEKLFF
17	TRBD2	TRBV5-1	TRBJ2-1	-	TGCGCCAGCAGCTTGGTTCTAGCGGGGTACTCCTACAATGAGCAGTTCTTC	CASSLVLAGYSYNEQFF
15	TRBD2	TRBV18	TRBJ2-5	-	TGTGCCAGCACCGCTAGCGGGAGCCACCAAGAGACCCAGTACTTC	CASTASGSHQETQYF
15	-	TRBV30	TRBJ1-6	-	TGTGCCTGGAGTGTAGACAGGAGTGGAAATTCACCCCTCCACTTT	CAWSVDRSGNSPLHF
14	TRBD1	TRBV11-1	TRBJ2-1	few	TGTGCCAGCAGCTTTACAACAGGGGACAATGAGCAGTTCTTC	CASSFTTGDNEQFF
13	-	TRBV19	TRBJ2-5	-	TGTGCCAGTAGTATACAGCGCCAAGAGACCCAGTACTTC	CASSIQRQETQYF
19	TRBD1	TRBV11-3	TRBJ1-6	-	TGTGCCAGCAGCAATCCAACCTACCTGGGACAGTTGAATAATTCACCCCTCCACTTT	CASSNPTYLGQLNNSPLHF
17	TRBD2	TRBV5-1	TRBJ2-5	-	TGCGCCAGCAGCATCACAGGGAGCGGGAGCGGTAGAGAGACCCAGTACTTC	CASSITGSGSGRETQYF
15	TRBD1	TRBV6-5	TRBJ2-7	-	TGTGCCAGCAGTAGAACCGGGACAGGGATCTACGAGCAGTACTTC	CASSRTGTGIYEQYF
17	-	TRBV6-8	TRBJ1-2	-	TGTGCCAGCAGTTACCCCGCCAATGGACAGCTTAACTATGGCTACACCTTC	CASSYPANGQLNYGYTF
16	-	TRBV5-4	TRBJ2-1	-	TGTGCCAGCAGCTTCGTAGGCGGGAATCCCTACAATGAGCAGTTCTTC	CASSFVGGNPYNEQFF
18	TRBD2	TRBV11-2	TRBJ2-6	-	TGTGCCAGCAGCTTAGTAGGGACTAGCTTCTCTGGGGCCAACGTCCTGACTTTC	CASSLVGTSFSGANVLTF
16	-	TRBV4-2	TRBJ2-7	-	TGTGCCAGCAGCCAAGGCGGGGGAGGGGGAATCTACGAGCAGTACTTC	CASSQGGGGGIYEQYF
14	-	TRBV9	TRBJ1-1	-	TGTGCCAGCAGTGCGGGGGGGGCTGCTGCTGAAGCTTTCTTT	CASSAGGAAAEAFF
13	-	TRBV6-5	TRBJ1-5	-	TGTGCCAGCACGGGACTACTCAATCAGCCCCAGCATTTT	CASTGLLNQPQHF
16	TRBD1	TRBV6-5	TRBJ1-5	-	TGTGCCAGCAGTTACCTCCGGGACAGGGGGCCTCAGCCCCAGCATTTT	CASSYLRDRGPQPQHF
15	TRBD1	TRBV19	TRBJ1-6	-	TGTGCCAGTAGCCCTTCGGGACAGGGGAATTCACCCCTCCACTTT	CASSPSGQGNSPLHF
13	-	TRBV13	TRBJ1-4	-	TGTGCCAGCAGCTTAGAACCCCCCGGAAAACTGTTTTTT	CASSLEPPGKLFF
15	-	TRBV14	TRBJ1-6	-	TGTGCCAGCAGCCAAGAGTCAGGGAAGAATTCACCCCTCCACTTT	CASSQESGKNSPLHF
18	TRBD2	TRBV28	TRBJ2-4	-	TGTGCCAGCAGCCAGACTAGCGGGAGGGCGTTAGCCAAAAACATTCAGTACTTC	CASSQTSGRALAKNIQYF
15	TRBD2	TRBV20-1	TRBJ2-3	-	TGCAGTGCTAGTATACTAGCGGGGAACACAGATACGCAGTATTTT	CSASILAGNTDTQYF
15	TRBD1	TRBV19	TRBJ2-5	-	TGTGCCAGTAGTATTGGGACAGGGGGCGAGGAGACCCAGTACTTC	CASSIGTGGEETQYF
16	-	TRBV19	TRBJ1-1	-	TGTGCCAGTACCCCCCCGCGGGGTTTGGCGAACACTGAAGCTTTCTTT	CASTPPRGLANTEAFF
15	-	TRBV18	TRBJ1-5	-	TGTGCCAGCTCACCGACCGGGACTGGTAATCAGCCCCAGCATTTT	CASSPTGTGNQPQHF
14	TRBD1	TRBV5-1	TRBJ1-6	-	TGCGCCAGCAGCGGACAGGGGTCTAATTCACCCCTCCACTTT	CASSGQGSNSPLHF
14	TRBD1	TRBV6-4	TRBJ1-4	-	TGTGCCAGCAGTGAGACAGGGGGCAGCGAAAAACTGTTTTTT	CASSETGGSEKLFF
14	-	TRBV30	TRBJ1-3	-	TGTGCCTGGGAAACAGGGTTCTCTGGAAACACCATATATTTT	CAWETGFSGNTIYF